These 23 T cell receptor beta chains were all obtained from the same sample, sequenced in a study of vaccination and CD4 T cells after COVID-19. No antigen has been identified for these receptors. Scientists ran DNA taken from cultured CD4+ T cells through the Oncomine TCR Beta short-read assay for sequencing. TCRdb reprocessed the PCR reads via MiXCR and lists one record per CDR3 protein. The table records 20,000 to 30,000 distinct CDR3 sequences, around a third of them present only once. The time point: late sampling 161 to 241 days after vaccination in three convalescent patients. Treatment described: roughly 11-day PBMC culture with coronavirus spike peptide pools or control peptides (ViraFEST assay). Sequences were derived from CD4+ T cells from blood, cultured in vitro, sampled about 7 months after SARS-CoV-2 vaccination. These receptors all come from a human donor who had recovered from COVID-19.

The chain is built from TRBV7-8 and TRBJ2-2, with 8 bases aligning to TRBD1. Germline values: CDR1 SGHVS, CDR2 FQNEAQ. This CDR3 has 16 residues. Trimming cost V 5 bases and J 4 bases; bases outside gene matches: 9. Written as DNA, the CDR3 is TGTGCCAGCAGCAGGCGGGACAGGAGCGGCACCGGGGAGCTGTTTTTT. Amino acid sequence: CASSRRDRSGTGELFF.

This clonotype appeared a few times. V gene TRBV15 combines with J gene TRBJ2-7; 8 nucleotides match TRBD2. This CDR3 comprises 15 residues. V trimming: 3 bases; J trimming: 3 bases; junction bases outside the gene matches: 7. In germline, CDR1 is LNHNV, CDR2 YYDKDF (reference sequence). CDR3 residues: CATSSGLGTSYEQYF. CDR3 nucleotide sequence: TGTGCCACCAGCAGTGGTCTAGGGACTAGCTACGAGCAGTACTTC.

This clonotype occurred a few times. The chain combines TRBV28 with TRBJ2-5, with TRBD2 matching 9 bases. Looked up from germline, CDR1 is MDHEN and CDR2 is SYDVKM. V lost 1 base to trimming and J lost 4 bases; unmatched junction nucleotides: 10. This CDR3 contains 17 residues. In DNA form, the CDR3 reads TGTGCCAGCAGTTTATCGAGGGCGGGAGGGCCGAGAGAGACCCAGTACTTC. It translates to CASSLSRAGGPRETQYF.

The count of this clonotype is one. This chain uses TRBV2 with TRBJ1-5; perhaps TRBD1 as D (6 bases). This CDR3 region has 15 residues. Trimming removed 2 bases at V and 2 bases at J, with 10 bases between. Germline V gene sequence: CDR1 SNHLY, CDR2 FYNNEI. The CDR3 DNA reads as TGTGCCAGCAGTGAACTGGGGGCAGGCAATCAGCCCCAGCATTTT. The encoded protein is CASSELGAGNQPQHF.

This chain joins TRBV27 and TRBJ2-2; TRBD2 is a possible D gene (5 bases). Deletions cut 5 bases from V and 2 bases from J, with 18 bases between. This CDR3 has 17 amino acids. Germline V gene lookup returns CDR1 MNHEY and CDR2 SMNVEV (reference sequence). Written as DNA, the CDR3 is TGTGCCAGCAGTCAACCGTTTCGGCGGGCTAACACCGGGGAGCTGTTTTTT. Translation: CASSQPFRRANTGELFF.

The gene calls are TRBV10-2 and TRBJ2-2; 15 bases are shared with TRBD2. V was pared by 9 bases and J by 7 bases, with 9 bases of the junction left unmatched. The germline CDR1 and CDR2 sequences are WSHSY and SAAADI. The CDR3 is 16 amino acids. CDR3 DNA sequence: TGCGCCAGATTGGGACTAGCGGGAGGTCGGGGCGGGGAGCTGTTTTTT. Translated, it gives CARLGLAGGRGGELFF.

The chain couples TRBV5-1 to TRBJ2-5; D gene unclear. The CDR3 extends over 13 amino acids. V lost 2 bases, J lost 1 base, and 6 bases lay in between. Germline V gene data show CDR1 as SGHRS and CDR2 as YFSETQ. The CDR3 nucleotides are TGCGCCAGCAGCTTCCGGACCCAAGAGACCCAGTACTTC. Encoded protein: CASSFRTQETQYF.

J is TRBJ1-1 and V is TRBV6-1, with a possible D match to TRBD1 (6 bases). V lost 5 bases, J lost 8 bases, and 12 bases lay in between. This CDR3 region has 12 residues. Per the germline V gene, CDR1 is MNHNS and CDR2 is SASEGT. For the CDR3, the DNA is TGTGCCAGCAGTAATTACGACAGGGAAGCTTTCTTT. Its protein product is CASSNYDREAFF.

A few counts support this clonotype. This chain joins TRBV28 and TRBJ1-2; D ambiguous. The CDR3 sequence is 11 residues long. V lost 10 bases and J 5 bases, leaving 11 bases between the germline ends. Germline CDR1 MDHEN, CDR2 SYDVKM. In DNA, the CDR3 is TGTGCCACCTTGAAACTTTATGGCTACACCTTC. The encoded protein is CATLKLYGYTF.

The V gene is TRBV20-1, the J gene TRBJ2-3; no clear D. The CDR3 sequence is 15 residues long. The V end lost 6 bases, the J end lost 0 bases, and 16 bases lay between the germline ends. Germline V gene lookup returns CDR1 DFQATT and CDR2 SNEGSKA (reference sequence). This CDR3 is CSATSGASSTDTQYF. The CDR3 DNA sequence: TGCAGTGCCACCTCCGGAGCTTCTAGCACAGATACGCAGTATTTT.

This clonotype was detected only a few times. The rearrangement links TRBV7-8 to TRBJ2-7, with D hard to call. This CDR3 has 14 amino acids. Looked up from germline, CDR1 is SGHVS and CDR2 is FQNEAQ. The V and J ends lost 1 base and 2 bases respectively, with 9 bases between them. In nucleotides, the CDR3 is TGTGCCAGCAGCTTAGGGTCCGTGGCCTACGAGCAGTACTTC. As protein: CASSLGSVAYEQYF.

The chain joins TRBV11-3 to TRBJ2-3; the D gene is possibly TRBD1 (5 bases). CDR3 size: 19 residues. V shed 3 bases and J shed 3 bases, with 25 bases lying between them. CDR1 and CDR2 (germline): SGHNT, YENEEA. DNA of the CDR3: TGTGCCAGCAGCTTCGGTCCGGTCTTCTCGGACATAGTGACAGATACGCAGTATTTT. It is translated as CASSFGPVFSDIVTDTQYF.

The CDR3 here is CASTTSYGEVYGYTF. The CDR3 DNA is TGTGCCAGCACCACCTCTTACGGGGAGGTCTATGGCTACACCTTC. This chain connects TRBV2 to TRBJ1-2; D not certain. Germline V lookup: CDR1 SNHLY, CDR2 FYNNEI. The CDR3 totals 15 residues. V was cut by 7 bases and J by 4 bases, with 19 bases left in between.

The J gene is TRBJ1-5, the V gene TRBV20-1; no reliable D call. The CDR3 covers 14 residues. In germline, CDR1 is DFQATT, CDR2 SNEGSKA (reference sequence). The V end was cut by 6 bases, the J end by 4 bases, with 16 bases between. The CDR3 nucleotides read TGCAGTGCCCCAGACCGGCGGCTTAATCAGCCCCAGCATTTT. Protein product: CSAPDRRLNQPQHF.

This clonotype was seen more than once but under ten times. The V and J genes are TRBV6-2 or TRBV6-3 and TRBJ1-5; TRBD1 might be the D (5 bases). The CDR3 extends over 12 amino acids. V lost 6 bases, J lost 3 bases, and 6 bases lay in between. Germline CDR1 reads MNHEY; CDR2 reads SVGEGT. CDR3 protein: CASRQVNQPQHF. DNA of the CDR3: TGTGCCAGCAGACAGGTCAATCAGCCCCAGCATTTT.

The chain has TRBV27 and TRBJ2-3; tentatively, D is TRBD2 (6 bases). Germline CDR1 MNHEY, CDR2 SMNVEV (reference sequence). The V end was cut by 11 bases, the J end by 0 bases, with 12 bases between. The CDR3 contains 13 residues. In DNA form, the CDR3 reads TGTGCCTCTCGCGGGGTTAGCACAGATACGCAGTATTTT. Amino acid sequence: CASRGVSTDTQYF.

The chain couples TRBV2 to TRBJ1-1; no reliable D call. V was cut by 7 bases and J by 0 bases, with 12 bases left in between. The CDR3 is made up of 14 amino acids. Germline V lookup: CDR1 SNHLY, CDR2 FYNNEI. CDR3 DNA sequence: TGTGCCAGCACCGAGGAGGGATTGAACACTGAAGCTTTCTTT. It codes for CASTEEGLNTEAFF.

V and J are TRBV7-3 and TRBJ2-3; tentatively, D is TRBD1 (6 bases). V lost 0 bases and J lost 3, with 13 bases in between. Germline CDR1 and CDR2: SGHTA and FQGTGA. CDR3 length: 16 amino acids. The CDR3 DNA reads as TGTGCCAGCAGCTTAACGGGGCAGGGGCTGACAGATACGCAGTATTTT. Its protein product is CASSLTGQGLTDTQYF.

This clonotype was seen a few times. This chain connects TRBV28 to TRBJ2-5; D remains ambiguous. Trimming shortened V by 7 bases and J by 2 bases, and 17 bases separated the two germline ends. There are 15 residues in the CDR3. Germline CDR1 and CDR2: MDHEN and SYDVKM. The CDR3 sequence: CASTPGFHKQETQYF. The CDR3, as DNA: TGTGCCAGCACGCCTGGGTTCCACAAACAAGAGACCCAGTACTTC.

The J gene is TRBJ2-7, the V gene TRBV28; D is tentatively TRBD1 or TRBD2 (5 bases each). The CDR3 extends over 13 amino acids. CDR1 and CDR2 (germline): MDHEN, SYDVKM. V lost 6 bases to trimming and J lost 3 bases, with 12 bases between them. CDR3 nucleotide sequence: TGTGCCAGCAGCCGAGTGGGGGTCTACGAGCAGTACTTC. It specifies CASSRVGVYEQYF.

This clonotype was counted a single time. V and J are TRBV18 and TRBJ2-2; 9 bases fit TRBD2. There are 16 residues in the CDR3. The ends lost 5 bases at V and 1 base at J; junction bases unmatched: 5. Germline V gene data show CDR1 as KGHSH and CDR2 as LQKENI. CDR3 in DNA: TGTGCCAGCTCAAGGGGACTAGCTCTGAACACCGGGGAGCTGTTTTTT. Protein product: CASSRGLALNTGELFF.

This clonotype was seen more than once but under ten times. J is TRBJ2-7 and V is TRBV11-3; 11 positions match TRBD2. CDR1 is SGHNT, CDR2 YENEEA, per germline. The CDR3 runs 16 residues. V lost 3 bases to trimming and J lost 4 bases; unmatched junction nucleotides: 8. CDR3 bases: TGTGCCAGCAGCTTGACTCTAGCGGGAGGTCGGTACGAGCAGTACTTC. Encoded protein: CASSLTLAGGRYEQYF.

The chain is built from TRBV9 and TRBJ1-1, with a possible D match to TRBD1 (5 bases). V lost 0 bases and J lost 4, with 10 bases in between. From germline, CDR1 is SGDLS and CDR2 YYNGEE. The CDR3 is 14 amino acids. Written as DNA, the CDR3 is TGTGCCAGCAGCGTAGGGGGGGGAAGCACTGAAGCTTTCTTT. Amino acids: CASSVGGGSTEAFF.